These T cell receptor beta chains were read from a single sample in a study of T cell repertoires in cytomegalovirus infection. Their antigens are not known. TCRdb passed the reads through MiXCR, listing each CDR3 protein once. The repertoire holds a few hundred thousand distinct CDR3 sequences, with approximately 25% as singletons. The input for sequencing was cultured PBMCs, taken from culture after CMV antigen stimulation. The receptor source for this set is a human donor in good health (CMV status not recorded). Some clones in this sample may be carry-over from other donors' samples. CDR3s include the opening cysteine and the closing phenylalanine or tryptophan. The order of the fields is clone size, J gene, D gene, V gene, CDR3 DNA, CDR3 protein. D genes are given only for firm matches. A row's size may be missing; if present it is once, few, many or a size class.

>.|TRBJ2-5|.|TRBV6-6
TGTGCCAGCAGTTATGGGGGAGGAGAGACCCAGTACTTC
CASSYGGGETQYF
>many|TRBJ1-2|TRBD1|TRBV7-8
TGTGCCAGCAGTGAGACAGGGGTCGGCTATGGCTACACCTTC
CASSETGVGYGYTF
>.|TRBJ2-1|.|TRBV6-5
TGTGCCAGCACCCCGATACAGGGCTATGAGCAGTTCTTC
CASTPIQGYEQFF
>once|TRBJ1-4|.|TRBV29-1
TGCAGCGTTGCCGCGGCTGATGAAAAACTGTTTTTT
CSVAAADEKLFF
>many|TRBJ2-1|TRBD2|TRBV7-2
TGTGCCAGCAGCTTAGGCGGGAGGCCCTACAATGAGCAGTTCTTC
CASSLGGRPYNEQFF
>few|TRBJ2-4|TRBD2|TRBV19
TGTGCCAGTAGTATCTCCGGAGCGGGAAAAAACATTCAGTACTTC
CASSISGAGKNIQYF
>few|TRBJ2-3|TRBD2|TRBV6-2/TRBV6-3
TGTGCCAGCAGTCCCCTAGCGGGAGCCCAGACCACAGATACGCAGTATTTT
CASSPLAGAQTTDTQYF
>many|TRBJ2-7|.|TRBV4-3
TGCGCCAGCAGCCAGCATTACGGGGAGGCCTACGAGCAGTACTTC
CASSQHYGEAYEQYF
>.|TRBJ2-3|.|TRBV19
TGTGCCTCATTCACGCAGTATTTT
CASFTQYF
>.|TRBJ1-5|.|TRBV28
TGTGCCAGCAGTTTTATGGGGGTGCAACAGCCCCAGCATTTT
CASSFMGVQQPQHF